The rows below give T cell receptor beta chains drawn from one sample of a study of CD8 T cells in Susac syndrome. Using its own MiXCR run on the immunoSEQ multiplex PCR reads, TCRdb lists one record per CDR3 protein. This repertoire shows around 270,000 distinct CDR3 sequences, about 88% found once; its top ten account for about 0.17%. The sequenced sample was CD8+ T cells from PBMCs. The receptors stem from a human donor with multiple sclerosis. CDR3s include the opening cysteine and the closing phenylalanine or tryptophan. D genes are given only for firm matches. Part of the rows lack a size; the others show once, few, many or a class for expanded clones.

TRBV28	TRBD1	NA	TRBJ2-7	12	CASRTGGYEQYF	TGTGCCAGCCGGACAGGGGGCTACGAGCAGTACTTC
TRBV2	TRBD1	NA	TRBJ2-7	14	CASSLRTGGYEQYF	TGTGCCAGCAGCCTCCGGACAGGGGGGTACGAGCAGTACTTC
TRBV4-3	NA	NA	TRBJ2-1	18	CASSQEGEGGLVYNEQFF	TGCGCCAGCAGCCAAGAAGGGGAAGGGGGGCTTGTCTACAATGAGCAGTTCTTC
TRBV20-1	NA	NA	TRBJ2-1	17	CSAINDDLGGAYHEQFF	TGCAGTGCCATAAATGATGATCTTGGGGGAGCTTATCATGAGCAGTTCTTC
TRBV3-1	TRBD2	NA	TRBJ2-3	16	CASSQDRTSRPDTQYF	TGTGCCAGCAGCCAAGATAGGACTAGCCGTCCGGATACGCAGTATTTT
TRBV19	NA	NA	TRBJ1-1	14	CASSGGGGNTEAFF	TGTGCCAGTAGTGGGGGGGGAGGGAACACTGAAGCTTTCTTT
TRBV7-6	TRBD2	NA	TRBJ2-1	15	CASSFLAGGLAEQFF	TGTGCCAGCAGCTTCTTAGCGGGAGGGTTGGCTGAGCAGTTCTTC
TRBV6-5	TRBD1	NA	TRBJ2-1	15	CASRHIQGAPNEQFF	TGTGCCAGCAGACATATACAGGGGGCCCCCAATGAGCAGTTCTTC
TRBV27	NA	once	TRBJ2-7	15	CASSSFRDGAYEQYF	TGTGCCAGCAGTTCTTTCCGGGACGGGGCCTACGAGCAGTACTTC
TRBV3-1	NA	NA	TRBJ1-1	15	CASSQVLLPSTEAFF	TGTGCCAGCAGCCAAGTCCTGCTGCCCAGCACTGAAGCTTTCTTT
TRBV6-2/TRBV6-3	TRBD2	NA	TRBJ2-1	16	CASSYGWSSGSNEQFF	TGTGCCAGCAGTTACGGGTGGTCTAGCGGGAGTAATGAGCAGTTCTTC
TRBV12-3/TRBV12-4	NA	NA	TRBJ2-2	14	CASTPRGREVELFF	TGTGCCAGCACCCCAAGAGGGCGGGAAGTCGAGCTGTTTTTT
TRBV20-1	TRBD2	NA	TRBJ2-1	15	CSVSLAGPPYNEQFF	TGCAGTGTAAGTCTAGCGGGTCCCCCCTACAATGAGCAGTTCTTC
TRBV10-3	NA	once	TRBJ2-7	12	CAIGTHSYEQYF	TGTGCCATTGGGACACACTCCTACGAGCAGTACTTC
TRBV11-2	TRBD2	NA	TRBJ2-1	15	CASSALMGLEEEQFF	TGTGCCAGCAGCGCATTAATGGGACTAGAAGAAGAGCAGTTCTTC
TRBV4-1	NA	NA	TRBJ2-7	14	CASSQNVRPGEQYF	TGCGCCAGCAGCCAAAATGTACGCCCAGGCGAGCAGTACTTC
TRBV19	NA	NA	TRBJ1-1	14	CASSDTDGFWGAFF	TGTGCCAGTAGTGACACTGACGGATTTTGGGGCGCTTTCTTT
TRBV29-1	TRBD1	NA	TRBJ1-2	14	CSVDFPGQGGGYTF	TGCAGCGTTGATTTCCCGGGACAGGGAGGGGGCTACACCTTC
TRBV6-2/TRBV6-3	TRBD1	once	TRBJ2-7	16	CASSYVWTGHPYEQYF	TGTGCCAGCAGTTACGTTTGGACAGGTCACCCCTACGAGCAGTACTTC
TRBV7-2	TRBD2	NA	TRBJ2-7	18	CASSLGLAGPATVDEQYF	TGTGCCAGCAGCTTGGGACTAGCGGGGCCGGCAACCGTAGACGAGCAGTACTTC
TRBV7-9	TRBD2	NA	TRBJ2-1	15	CASSEGLAIFNEQFF	TGTGCCAGCAGCGAGGGACTAGCCATATTCAATGAGCAGTTCTTC
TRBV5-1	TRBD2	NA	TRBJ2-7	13	CASSWDYRYEQYF	TGCGCCAGCAGTTGGGACTATAGGTACGAGCAGTACTTC
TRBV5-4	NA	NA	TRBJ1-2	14	CASSLVTGSGGYTF	TGTGCCAGCAGCTTGGTTACAGGATCGGGAGGCTACACCTTC
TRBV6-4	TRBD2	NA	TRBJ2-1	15	CASSVGGGAHNEQFF	TGTGCCAGCAGTGTCGGCGGGGGGGCCCACAATGAGCAGTTCTTC
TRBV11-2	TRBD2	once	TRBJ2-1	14	CASSLVGGGVEQFF	TGTGCCAGCAGCTTAGTTGGCGGGGGGGTTGAGCAGTTCTTC
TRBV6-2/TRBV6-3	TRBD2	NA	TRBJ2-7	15	CASTTRTSGNYEQYF	TGTGCCAGCACCACCAGGACTAGCGGCAACTACGAGCAGTACTTC
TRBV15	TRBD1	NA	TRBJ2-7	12	CATSQTGAEQYF	TGTGCCACCAGCCAGACAGGGGCCGAGCAGTACTTC
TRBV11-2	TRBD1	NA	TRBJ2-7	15	CASSPDREPYYEQYF	TGTGCCAGCAGCCCGGACAGGGAACCCTACTACGAGCAGTACTTC
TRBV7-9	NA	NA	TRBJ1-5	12	CASSSVNQPQHF	TGTGCCAGCAGCTCCGTAAATCAGCCCCAGCATTTT
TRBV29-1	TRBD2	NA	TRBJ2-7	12	CSAGARGYEQYF	TGCAGCGCTGGAGCGCGGGGGTACGAGCAGTACTTC
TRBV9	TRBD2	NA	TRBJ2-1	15	CASSVFIAGDDEQFF	TGTGCCAGCAGCGTCTTTATAGCGGGAGACGATGAGCAGTTCTTC
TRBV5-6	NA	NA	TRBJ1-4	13	CASSLRGYEKLFF	TGTGCCAGCAGCTTGCGGGGATATGAAAAACTGTTTTTT
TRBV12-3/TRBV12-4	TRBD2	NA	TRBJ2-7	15	CASSTPGLAGYEQYF	TGTGCCAGCAGCACCCCGGGACTAGCGGGATACGAGCAGTACTTC